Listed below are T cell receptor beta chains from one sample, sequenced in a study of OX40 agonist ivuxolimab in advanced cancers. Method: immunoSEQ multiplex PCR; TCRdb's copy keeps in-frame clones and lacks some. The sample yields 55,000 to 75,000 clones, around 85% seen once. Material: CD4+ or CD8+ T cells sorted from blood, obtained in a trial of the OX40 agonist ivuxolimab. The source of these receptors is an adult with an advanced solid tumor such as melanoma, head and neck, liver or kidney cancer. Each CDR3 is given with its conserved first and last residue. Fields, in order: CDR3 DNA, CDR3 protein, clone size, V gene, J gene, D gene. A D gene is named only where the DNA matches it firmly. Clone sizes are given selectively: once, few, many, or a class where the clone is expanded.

TGTGCCAGCAACGGGGGGGCGACCTCCTACAATGAGCAGTTCTTC	CASNGGATSYNEQFF	NA	TRBV7-2	TRBJ2-1	TRBD2
TGCGCCACTAACCTCGGGACAGGAACCTACAATGAGCAGTTCTTC	CATNLGTGTYNEQFF	NA	TRBV5-1	TRBJ2-1	TRBD1
TGTGCCAGCAGCGTACGGGACAGCTATAATTCACCCCTCCACTTT	CASSVRDSYNSPLHF	NA	TRBV4-2	TRBJ1-6	TRBD1
TGTGCCAGTAGTTCTTGGGGGACATATAACACCGGGGAGCTGTTTTTT	CASSSWGTYNTGELFF	few	TRBV19	TRBJ2-2	NA
TGTGCCTGGAGGGGAAGGGGACAGGGTTTAGGTCAGCCCCAGCATTTT	CAWRGRGQGLGQPQHF	few	TRBV30	TRBJ1-5	TRBD1
TGTGCCAGCAGCCCCCAGGGGGCGGCTGAAGCTTTCTTT	CASSPQGAAEAFF	NA	TRBV13	TRBJ1-1	TRBD1
TGCGCCAGCAGCTTAGAGGCCGTGGAGCTGTTTTTT	CASSLEAVELFF	few	TRBV5-1	TRBJ2-2	NA
TGCAGCGTTGAATATGGGCTAGCGGGGGGCTTACAAGAGACCCAGTACTTC	CSVEYGLAGGLQETQYF	NA	TRBV29-1	TRBJ2-5	TRBD2
TGTGCCAGCTCACCGATCGAGGCGGTTGACTATGGCTACACCTTC	CASSPIEAVDYGYTF	once	TRBV18	TRBJ1-2	NA
TGTGCCAGCAGGGTTACAGTCTCCTATGGCTACACCTTC	CASRVTVSYGYTF	NA	TRBV6-1	TRBJ1-2	NA
TGCGCCAGCAGTGGACAGGGGAATCATTCACCCCTCCACTTT	CASSGQGNHSPLHF	NA	TRBV10-2	TRBJ1-6	TRBD1
TGTGCTAGCAGCCCCATCCTAGACAGGGGGTCTGGGGGCTACACCTTC	CASSPILDRGSGGYTF	once	TRBV7-7	TRBJ1-2	TRBD1
TGTGCCAGCAGCTCACATCCAGCCGGGGACCTCAGGGGCCACAATGAGCAGTTCTTC	CASSSHPAGDLRGHNEQFF	NA	TRBV7-6	TRBJ2-1	NA
TGTGCCAGCAGCCCGGGACAGCGAAACACCATATATTTT	CASSPGQRNTIYF	NA	TRBV14	TRBJ1-3	TRBD1
TGTGCTAGTGGTCCGGACCTCAACACTGAAGCTTTCTTT	CASGPDLNTEAFF	NA	TRBV12-5	TRBJ1-1	NA
TGTGCCACCAGCAGACAGAACACTGAAGCTTTCTTT	CATSRQNTEAFF	NA	TRBV15	TRBJ1-1	NA
TGTGCCAGCAGCTTAAGGACTAGCGGGGGGGCCGAAAAGACCCAGTACTTC	CASSLRTSGGAEKTQYF	NA	TRBV7-2	TRBJ2-5	TRBD2
TGTGCCAGCAGCTTGATAGCGGGGGGGCAAGAGACCCAGTACTTC	CASSLIAGGQETQYF	NA	TRBV7-2	TRBJ2-5	TRBD2
TGTGCCAGCAGCACCGGACAGAGCTCCTACAATGAGCAGTTCTTC	CASSTGQSSYNEQFF	NA	TRBV5-6	TRBJ2-1	NA
TGTGCCAGCAGTGGAGGGGGCGCGGGAGAGACCCAGTACTTC	CASSGGGAGETQYF	NA	TRBV25-1	TRBJ2-5	TRBD1
TGTGCCTGGAGTAGCCTAGGTGGTCGGCAGGGAGAGACCCAGTACTTC	CAWSSLGGRQGETQYF	NA	TRBV30	TRBJ2-5	NA
TGTGCCAGCAGAGAGACTCAATCCCTAAAGGATACGCAGTATTTT	CASRETQSLKDTQYF	NA	TRBV28	TRBJ2-3	NA
TGTGCCAGCAGCTTAGGTTCCGCCCCAGATACGCAGTATTTT	CASSLGSAPDTQYF	NA	TRBV7-9	TRBJ2-3	NA
TGTGCCTGGAAAGACCGGGACTTCTATAATTCACCCCTCCACTTT	CAWKDRDFYNSPLHF	NA	TRBV30	TRBJ1-6	NA
TGTGCCAGCAGCCCCGGCGCAGTTTTTTCACCCACAGATACGCAGTATTTT	CASSPGAVFSPTDTQYF	NA	TRBV2	TRBJ2-3	NA
TGTGCCAGCAGTGATCCCGCAGATAGTAACACTGAAGCTTTCTTT	CASSDPADSNTEAFF	NA	TRBV2	TRBJ1-1	NA
TGTGCCAGCAGTGACCTCGGGACTAGAGGAGATACGCAGTATTTT	CASSDLGTRGDTQYF	once	TRBV6-1	TRBJ2-3	TRBD2
TGTGCCAGCAGCTTAGCAAGGGGGGATACGCAGTATTTT	CASSLARGDTQYF	NA	TRBV7-6	TRBJ2-3	NA
TGTGCCAGCAGCCCTAAAGGACAGGGAAGGTCCGACTCCTACGAGCAGTACTTC	CASSPKGQGRSDSYEQYF	NA	TRBV21-1	TRBJ2-7	NA
TGCAGCGTTGATAGGGTTTCTGGAAACACCATATATTTT	CSVDRVSGNTIYF	NA	TRBV29-1	TRBJ1-3	NA
TGCGCCAGCAGCTTGGGAGCAGGGGGGAAAGAGACCCAGTACTTC	CASSLGAGGKETQYF	NA	TRBV5-1	TRBJ2-5	NA
TGTGCCAGCAGCGCAATTTCCTACGAGCAGTACTTC	CASSAISYEQYF	NA	TRBV7-9	TRBJ2-7	NA
TGTGCCAGCAGCTTGGAGTGGTCCGAGCAGTACTTC	CASSLEWSEQYF	few	TRBV7-9	TRBJ2-7	NA
TGTGCCAGCGGTACTGGCGGGGGGGTCGAAGATACGCAGTATTTT	CASGTGGGVEDTQYF	NA	TRBV5-4	TRBJ2-3	TRBD2
TGTGCCAGCAACAGACTACAGGGTGGCGGCGGAAACACCATATATTTT	CASNRLQGGGGNTIYF	once	TRBV6-6	TRBJ1-3	NA
TGTGCCAGCAGCCGACGGGACAGGCGGACAGATACGCAGTATTTT	CASSRRDRRTDTQYF	NA	TRBV5-6	TRBJ2-3	TRBD1
TGTGCCAGCAGCTCCCTAGTGGGTCAGCCCCAGCATTTT	CASSSLVGQPQHF	NA	TRBV7-2	TRBJ1-5	NA
TGTGCCAGCAGCTTAAGAGGGCGGAACACTGAAGCTTTCTTT	CASSLRGRNTEAFF	NA	TRBV11-1	TRBJ1-1	NA
TGTGCCAGCAGTGCACAACAGGGGTACGAGCAGTACTTC	CASSAQQGYEQYF	NA	TRBV2	TRBJ2-7	TRBD1
TGTGCCAGCAGTGAAGGGGTAGCGGGGGGTCGGGGAGATACGCAGTATTTT	CASSEGVAGGRGDTQYF	NA	TRBV25-1	TRBJ2-3	TRBD2